The rows below give T cell receptor beta chains drawn from one sample of a study of T cell responses to AZD1222 COVID-19 vaccine. The repertoire was sequenced with immunoSEQ multiplex PCR; TCRdb's copy has only in-frame clones and lacks some. Of roughly 70,000 clones in the sample, about 85% were seen once. This specimen consisted of peripheral blood, obtained 28 days after the second AZD1222 dose. Source of these receptors: an adult who received the AZD1222 COVID-19 vaccine. The CDR3 runs from the conserved cysteine through the conserved F or W. A D gene is named only where the DNA matches it firmly. Not every row has a clone size; where given, it reads once, few, many or a size class.

TRBJ2-1	NA	NA	18	TRBV23-1	TGCGCCAGCAGTCATCGGGTGGGCGGACAGGCCGGGGGCAATGAGCAGTTCTTC	CASSHRVGGQAGGNEQFF
TRBJ2-7	NA	NA	13	TRBV19	TGTGCCAGTAGTATATATGACCGGTACGAGCAGTACTTC	CASSIYDRYEQYF
TRBJ2-1	NA	TRBD2	15	TRBV19	TGTGCCAGTGGGAGCGGGAGGGCCGACTACAATGAGCAGTTCTTC	CASGSGRADYNEQFF
TRBJ1-1	once	NA	13	TRBV3-1/TRBV3-2	TGTGCCAGCAGCCCGCAAAGGGGGACTGAAGCTTTCTTT	CASSPQRGTEAFF
TRBJ2-1	NA	TRBD2	20	TRBV24-1	TGTGCCACCAGTGATTTGGAATACTTAAGCGGGGGAAGCTCCTACAATGAGCAGTTCTTC	CATSDLEYLSGGSSYNEQFF
TRBJ2-7	NA	TRBD1	13	TRBV29-1	TGCAGCGTTGAGACAGGGGGGGATTACGAGCAGTACTTC	CSVETGGDYEQYF
TRBJ2-7	NA	TRBD2	17	TRBV7-9	TGTGCCAGCAGGCTCTGGACGGGGACTAGGGGATCCTACGAGCAGTACTTC	CASRLWTGTRGSYEQYF
TRBJ2-2	NA	TRBD2	15	TRBV18	TGTGCCAGCTCACCAATGGCTAGCGGCACCGGGGAGCTGTTTTTT	CASSPMASGTGELFF
TRBJ2-1	NA	TRBD2	18	TRBV4-3	TGCGCCAGCAGCCAAGGGACCTCGGGAGCGGGAGTTAGGAATGAGCAGTTCTTC	CASSQGTSGAGVRNEQFF
TRBJ2-7	NA	TRBD2	16	TRBV4-1	TGCGCCAGCAGCCAAGATCCGGGAGGGAGCTCCTACGAGCAGTACTTC	CASSQDPGGSSYEQYF
TRBJ1-4	NA	NA	15	TRBV7-2	TGTGCCAGCAGCTTAAGGAGCGTAGTTAATGAAAAACTGTTTTTT	CASSLRSVVNEKLFF
TRBJ1-5	NA	TRBD1	15	TRBV7-2	TGTGCCAGCAGAGGCGGGACAGGGGTAAATCAGCCCCAGCATTTT	CASRGGTGVNQPQHF
TRBJ1-1	NA	NA	13	TRBV12-5	TGTGCTAGTGGTTTGGTTCTGGGGACTGAAGCTTTCTTT	CASGLVLGTEAFF
TRBJ2-2	NA	NA	14	TRBV29-1	TGCAGCGTGATACAGGACCTTAACACCGGGGAGCTGTTTTTT	CSVIQDLNTGELFF
TRBJ2-2	NA	NA	16	TRBV11-2	TGTGCCAGCAGCTTAGACCCCTCGCCCACCAACGGGGAGCTGTTTTTT	CASSLDPSPTNGELFF
TRBJ1-2	NA	TRBD1	18	TRBV10-1	TGCGCCAGCAGTGATTGGAGGAGAAGGGGCAGGGGGTCGGGTGGCTACACCTTC	CASSDWRRRGRGSGGYTF
TRBJ2-7	NA	NA	15	TRBV4-3	TGCGCCAGCAGCCAATCCCGCTCGGGCTCCTACGAGCAGTACTTC	CASSQSRSGSYEQYF
TRBJ2-1	NA	NA	12	TRBV4-2	TGTGCCAGCAGCGGGACTTACAATGAGCAGTTCTTC	CASSGTYNEQFF
TRBJ1-1	NA	NA	13	TRBV29-1	TGCAGCGTCGCACAGGATCGAGGCACTGAAGCTTTCTTT	CSVAQDRGTEAFF
TRBJ2-2	NA	TRBD1	16	TRBV7-2	TGTGCCAGCAGAACCGGCGGACAGGGCGGGACCGGGGAGCTGTTTTTT	CASRTGGQGGTGELFF
TRBJ2-2	NA	NA	15	TRBV5-4	TGTGCCAGCAGTCCCGACAGTCCTCACGCCGGGGAGCTGTTTTTT	CASSPDSPHAGELFF
TRBJ2-1	NA	TRBD2	17	TRBV19	TGTGCCAGTAGGGACGGGACTAGCGGGACCAAGGACAATGAGCAGTTCTTC	CASRDGTSGTKDNEQFF
TRBJ1-2	once	NA	13	TRBV9	TGTGCCAGCAGCGAGGTAGGGGGCTATGGCTACACCTTC	CASSEVGGYGYTF
TRBJ1-5	NA	NA	12	TRBV18	TGTGCCAGCTCACTGCCGGGTCAGCCCCAGCATTTT	CASSLPGQPQHF
TRBJ1-1	NA	TRBD1	11	TRBV18	TGTGCCAGCTCAGGGACAGGAGAAGCTTTCTTT	CASSGTGEAFF
TRBJ2-2	NA	TRBD2	18	TRBV5-8	TGTGCCAGCAGCTTGGATGTGGTAGCGGGAGCGAACACCGGGGAGCTGTTTTTT	CASSLDVVAGANTGELFF
TRBJ2-3	NA	TRBD2	15	TRBV29-1	TGCAGCGTTGGGGGGCTAGCGGGAGTCGGTACGCAGTCGTATTTT	CSVGGLAGVGTQSYF
TRBJ2-7	NA	TRBD1	15	TRBV7-9	TGTGCCAGCACCCCTCACGGGACAGGGCAGGAAGAGCAGTACTTC	CASTPHGTGQEEQYF
TRBJ2-7	NA	NA	14	TRBV19	TGTGCCAGTAGACCTCTCGGACGGACCTACGAGCAGTACTTC	CASRPLGRTYEQYF
TRBJ1-1	NA	NA	15	TRBV5-1	TGCGCCAGCAGCTATTACGGGTCGGGGGACACTGAAGCTTTCTTT	CASSYYGSGDTEAFF
TRBJ1-5	NA	NA	15	TRBV6-2/TRBV6-3	TGTGCCAGCAGTTACTCCAGGGGAAGCAATCAGCCCCAGCATTTT	CASSYSRGSNQPQHF
TRBJ1-3	once	NA	16	TRBV18	TGTGCCAGCTCACCAGGTCCGGGAGGAACTGGAAACACCATATATTTT	CASSPGPGGTGNTIYF
TRBJ1-2	NA	NA	15	TRBV6-5	TGTGCCAGCAGTAGGACAGAGTCTTCCAACTATGGCTACACCTTC	CASSRTESSNYGYTF
TRBJ2-2	once	TRBD2	15	TRBV19	TGTGCCAGTAGGGGACTAGCGGGAGAGTCCGGGGAGCTGTTTTTT	CASRGLAGESGELFF
TRBJ2-7	NA	NA	12	TRBV6-5	TGTGCCAGCAGTTACCGGACATACGAGCAGTACTTC	CASSYRTYEQYF
TRBJ1-5	NA	NA	13	TRBV6-5	TGTGCCAGTTTGGACAGTAATAATCAGCCCCAGCATTTT	CASLDSNNQPQHF
TRBJ2-3	NA	NA	16	TRBV30	TGTGCCTGGAGTGCGGGGTGGGCAGCTAGCACAGATACGCAGTATTTT	CAWSAGWAASTDTQYF
TRBJ1-2	few	NA	13	TRBV25-1	TGTGCCAGCAGTGCGGCAGGGGCCTATGGCTACACCTTC	CASSAAGAYGYTF
TRBJ2-1	NA	TRBD2	16	TRBV9	TGTGCCAGCAGCGCTTCCGGGACTAGCGGCTACAATGAGCAGTTCTTC	CASSASGTSGYNEQFF
TRBJ2-7	NA	NA	15	TRBV5-1	TGCGCCAGCAGCTTGCGGGCCCGGGACACACAAGAGCAGTACTTC	CASSLRARDTQEQYF
TRBJ1-4	NA	NA	15	TRBV15	TGTGCCACCAGCAGATCCGGGTATGGTAATGAAAAACTGTTTTTT	CATSRSGYGNEKLFF
TRBJ2-3	NA	NA	16	TRBV7-6	TGTGCCAGCAGCTTAAGGGCGGGAAAGCAGCCAGATACGCAGTATTTT	CASSLRAGKQPDTQYF
TRBJ2-5	NA	NA	13	TRBV10-3	TGTGCCATCAGTGATCAGGGCGAGGAGACCCAGTACTTC	CAISDQGEETQYF
TRBJ1-5	NA	NA	13	TRBV6-5	TGTGCCGGCAAGGGGGGCTTCGGTCAGCCCCAGCATTTT	CAGKGGFGQPQHF
TRBJ2-7	NA	NA	13	TRBV10-3	TGTGCCATCAGGGGCGAGAGCAGCTACGAGCAGTACTTC	CAIRGESSYEQYF
TRBJ1-1	NA	NA	14	TRBV5-6	TGTGCCAGCAGCTTAGGTGGGGGAGTCACTGAAGCTTTCTTT	CASSLGGGVTEAFF
TRBJ2-1	NA	TRBD2	16	TRBV7-2	TGTGCCAGCAGCAGAATACTAGCGGTATCCCCATATGAGCAGTTCTTC	CASSRILAVSPYEQFF
TRBJ1-2	NA	TRBD1	15	TRBV5-5	TGTGCCAGCAGCCATAGACAGGGCGGGATTTATGGCTACACCTTC	CASSHRQGGIYGYTF
TRBJ1-5	few	NA	12	TRBV2	TGTGCCAGCAGGGATAGCAATCAGCCCCAGCATTTT	CASRDSNQPQHF
TRBJ1-1	once	NA	15	TRBV9	TGTGCCAGCAGCGTAGGGGTTCTAACGAACACTGAAGCTTTCTTT	CASSVGVLTNTEAFF
TRBJ1-1	NA	TRBD1	12	TRBV12-3/TRBV12-4	TGTGCCAGCAGTCCCGGGACAGACGAAGCTTTCTTT	CASSPGTDEAFF
TRBJ1-1	few	NA	14	TRBV19	TGTGCCAGTAGTATTAGTCTCATGAACACTGAAGCTTTCTTT	CASSISLMNTEAFF
TRBJ1-1	NA	NA	10	TRBV9	TGTGCCAGCTCTGCCGATACGGCTTTCTTT	CASSADTAFF
TRBJ1-2	once	NA	17	TRBV18	TGTGCCAGCTCACCCCAAATTCGCAGTGCGTCTAACTATGGCTACACCTTC	CASSPQIRSASNYGYTF
TRBJ2-1	NA	TRBD1	17	TRBV7-2	TGTGCCAGCAGCTACTCGGGACAGGGGGTCTCCTACAATGAGCAGTTCTTC	CASSYSGQGVSYNEQFF